This TCR beta chain emerged from a study of human thymus T cells. General observations from the study: Gene usage for V and J segments appeared biased in thymic and blood repertoires. There were highly overlapping thymic repertoires among unrelated individuals, as related research reported.

This CDR3 has 15 amino acids. V shed 0 bases, J shed 1 base, and the junction held 2 bases outside the gene matches. Germline values: CDR1 KGHSH, CDR2 LQKENI. Repertoires were generated with immunoSEQ multiplex PCR, while TCRdb's copy carries only in-frame clones and drops some. The table has approximately 71,000 clones, approximately 95% seen once. Comment on this clone: What it binds is not known.

The study used thymus tissue resected during corrective heart surgery. Serving as donors were healthy Finnish infants, each of whom was having open corrective surgery for congenital heart defects. The J gene is TRBJ1-1, the V gene TRBV18; 7 bases are a match to TRBD1. The sequenced sample consisted of thymus tissue. The source is a girl under three years old with a congenital heart defect but otherwise immunologically healthy. CDR3 sequence: CASSPPYRGNTEAFF. CDR3 DNA: TGTGCCAGCTCACCACCTTACAGGGGGAACACTGAAGCTTTCTTT.